This T cell receptor (beta chain) was retrieved from a study of T cell responses to AZD1222 COVID-19 vaccine. Method: immunoSEQ multiplex PCR; TCRdb's copy keeps in-frame clones and lacks some. The sample lists roughly 150,000 clones, roughly 92% occurring once. Trimming shortened V by 8 bases and J by 4 bases, and 12 bases separated the two germline ends. CDR1 is WNHNN, CDR2 SYGVQD, per germline (reference sequence). CDR3 length: 13 residues. The source is an adult in good health. The source was peripheral blood, collected on day 0 of AZD1222 vaccination. The chain recombines TRBV10-1 with TRBJ2-1; possible D gene TRBD2, 6 bases. The CDR3 is CASGGAGYNEQFF. CDR3 DNA sequence: TGCGCCAGCGGAGGGGCGGGGTACAATGAGCAGTTCTTC.